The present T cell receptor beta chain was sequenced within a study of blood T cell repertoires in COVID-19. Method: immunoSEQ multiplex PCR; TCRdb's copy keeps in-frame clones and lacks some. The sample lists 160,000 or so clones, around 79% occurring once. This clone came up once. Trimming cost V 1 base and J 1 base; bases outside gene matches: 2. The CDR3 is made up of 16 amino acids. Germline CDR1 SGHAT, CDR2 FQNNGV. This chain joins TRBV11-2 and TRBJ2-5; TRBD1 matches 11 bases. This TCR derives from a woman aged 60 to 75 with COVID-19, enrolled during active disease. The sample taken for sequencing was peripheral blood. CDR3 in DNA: TGTGCCAGCAGCTTAGGGGACAGGGGGTTCCAAGAGACCCAGTACTTC. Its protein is CASSLGDRGFQETQYF.